The source of this TCR beta chain is a study of shared clonotypes between healthy human individuals. Study in general: In total, the donors were two women and three men aged 18 to 49. The study, taken as a whole, reports: A generally larger estimated richness was seen in naive subsets than in memory subsets.

In the sorted-subset replicate PCRs, around 220 ng DNA, around 32,000 T cell genomes, was used. Per the study methods: ImmunoSEQ output lacked quality scores and full-length reads, limiting matched filtering. Some clones are missing from TCRdb's copy, which holds only in-frame ones; the method was immunoSEQ multiplex PCR. From that table come the V and J calls and clone size; the DNA was used to work out D and trimming. The sample has about 2.1 million clones, 85% to 95% seen once. Naive-designated CD8 cells lacked CD45RO, were positively enriched for CCR7, and omitted terminally differentiated effector memory CD45RA+ cells. The CDR3 has 14 amino acids. Germline values: CDR1 PRHDT, CDR2 FYEKMQ (reference sequence). Of note for this clone: Antigen specificity is unknown. Relative to the germline gene, one junction end is altered; a read error may explain this.

This TCR was recovered from a man in his late teens or twenties in good health. Some clones in this sample may be carry-over from other donors' samples. The sample comprised naive CD8+ T cells from PBMCs. The V and J genes are TRBV13 and TRBJ2-3; D gene ambiguous. The CDR3 bases are TGTGTCAGCAGCTTAGGACGGGGCACAGATACGCAGTATTTT. Its protein product is CVSSLGRGTDTQYF.